The clone carrying this TCR beta chain was detected many times. Its antigen remains unknown. The roughly 20-31 mg bulk tissue piece was not sorted before simultaneous RNA and DNA extraction. The CDR3 runs 10 residues. Germline CDR1 GTSNPN, CDR2 SVGIG (reference sequence). V dropped 1 base and J dropped 6 bases, with 3 bases sitting between them. A primer in the constant region served to generate TCR beta cDNA from around 500 ng of total RNA. Each TCR beta library was derived from three nested multiplex PCR rounds that employed slightly modified ARM-PCR. With TRBV1-TRBV30 forward primers and a C-beta reverse primer, the first two PCR rounds were run for 10 to 11 cycles each. TCRdb re-analysed the multiplex PCR reads in MiXCR, keeping a single row per CDR3 protein. The table includes roughly 200,000 distinct CDR3 sequences, around four fifths detected once. This sample stems from a study of tumor-infiltrating lymphocytes in primary liver carcinoma. Points from the study as a whole: Tumors significantly exceeded blood in top-250-clone fraction (p = 0.039). Among the pair types, tumor region pairs showed more overlap than tumor-adjacent and tumor-blood pairs.

This chain links TRBV30 with TRBJ1-1; D remains ambiguous. This clonotype was sampled from a man in his forties or fifties with primary liver carcinoma and hepatitis B virus infection. The specimen sequenced was tumor tissue from primary liver carcinoma. The CDR3 reads CAWSGAEAFF. The DNA for the CDR3 is TGTGCCTGGAGTGGTGCTGAAGCTTTCTTT.